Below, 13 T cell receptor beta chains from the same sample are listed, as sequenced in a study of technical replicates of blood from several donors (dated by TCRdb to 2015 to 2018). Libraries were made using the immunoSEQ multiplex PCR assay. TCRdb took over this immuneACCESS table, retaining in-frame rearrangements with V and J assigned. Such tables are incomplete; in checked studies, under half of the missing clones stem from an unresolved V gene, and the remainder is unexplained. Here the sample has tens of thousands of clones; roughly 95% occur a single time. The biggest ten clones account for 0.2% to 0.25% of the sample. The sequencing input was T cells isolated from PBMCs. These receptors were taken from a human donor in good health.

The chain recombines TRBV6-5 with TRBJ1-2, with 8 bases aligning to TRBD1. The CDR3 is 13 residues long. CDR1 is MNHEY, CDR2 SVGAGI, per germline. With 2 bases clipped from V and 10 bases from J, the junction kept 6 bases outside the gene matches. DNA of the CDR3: TGTGCCAGCAGTTACCTTAAGGACAGGGACTACACCTTC. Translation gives CASSYLKDRDYTF.

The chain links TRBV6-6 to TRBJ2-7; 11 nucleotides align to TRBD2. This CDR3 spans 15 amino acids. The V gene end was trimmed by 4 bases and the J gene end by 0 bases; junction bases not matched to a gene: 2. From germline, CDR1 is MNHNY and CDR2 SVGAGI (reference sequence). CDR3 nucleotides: TGTGCCAGCAGTTCGCTAGCGGGAGGCTCCTACGAGCAGTACTTC. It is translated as CASSSLAGGSYEQYF.

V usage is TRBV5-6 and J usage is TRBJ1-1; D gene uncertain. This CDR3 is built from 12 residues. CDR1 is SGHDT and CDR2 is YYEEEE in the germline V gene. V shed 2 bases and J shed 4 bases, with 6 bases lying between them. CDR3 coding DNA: TGTGCCAGCAGCTTCGGTCGCACTGAAGCTTTCTTT. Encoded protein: CASSFGRTEAFF.

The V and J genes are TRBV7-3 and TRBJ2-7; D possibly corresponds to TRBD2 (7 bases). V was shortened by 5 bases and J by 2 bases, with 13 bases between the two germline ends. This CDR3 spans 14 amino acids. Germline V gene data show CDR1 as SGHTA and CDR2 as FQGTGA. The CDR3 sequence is CASSPKGGAYEQYF. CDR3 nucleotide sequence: TGTGCCAGCAGCCCTAAGGGGGGGGCCTACGAGCAGTACTTC.

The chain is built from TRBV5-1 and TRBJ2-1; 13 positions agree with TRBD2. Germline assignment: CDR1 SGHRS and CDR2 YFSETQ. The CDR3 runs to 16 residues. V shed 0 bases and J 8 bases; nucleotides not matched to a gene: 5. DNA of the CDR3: TGCGCCAGCAGCTTGGTAACTAGCGGGGGGGTATATGAGCAGTTCTTC. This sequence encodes CASSLVTSGGVYEQFF. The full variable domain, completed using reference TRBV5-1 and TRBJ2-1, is KAGVTQTPRYLIKTRGQQVTLSCSPISGHRSVSWYQQTPGQGLQFLFEYFSETQRNKGNFPGRFSGRQFSNSRSEMNVSTLELGDSALYLCASSLVTSGGVYEQFFGPGTRLTVL.

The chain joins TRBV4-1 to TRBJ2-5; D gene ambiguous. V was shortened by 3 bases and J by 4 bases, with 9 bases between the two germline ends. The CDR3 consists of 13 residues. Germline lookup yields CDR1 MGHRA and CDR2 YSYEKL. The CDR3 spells CASSHILRETQYF. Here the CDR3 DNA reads TGCGCCAGCAGCCACATCTTGCGAGAGACCCAGTACTTC.

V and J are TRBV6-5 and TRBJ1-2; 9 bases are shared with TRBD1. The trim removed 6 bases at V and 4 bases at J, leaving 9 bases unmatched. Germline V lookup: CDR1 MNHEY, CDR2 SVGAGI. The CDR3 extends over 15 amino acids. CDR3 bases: TGTGCCAGCAGAGTAGGGACAGGGAAGGGCTATGGCTACACCTTC. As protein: CASRVGTGKGYGYTF.

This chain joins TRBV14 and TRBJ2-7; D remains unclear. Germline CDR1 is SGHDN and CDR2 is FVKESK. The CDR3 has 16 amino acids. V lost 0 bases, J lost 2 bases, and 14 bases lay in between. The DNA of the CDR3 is TGTGCCAGCAGCCAAGATTACAGCTTTTTAACCTACGAGCAGTACTTC. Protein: CASSQDYSFLTYEQYF.

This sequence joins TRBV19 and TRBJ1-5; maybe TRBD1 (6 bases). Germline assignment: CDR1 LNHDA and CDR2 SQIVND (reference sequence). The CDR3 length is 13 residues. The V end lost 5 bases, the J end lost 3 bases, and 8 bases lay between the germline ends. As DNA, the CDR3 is TGTGCCAGTAGTGGACAGCTCAATCAGCCCCAGCATTTT. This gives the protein CASSGQLNQPQHF.

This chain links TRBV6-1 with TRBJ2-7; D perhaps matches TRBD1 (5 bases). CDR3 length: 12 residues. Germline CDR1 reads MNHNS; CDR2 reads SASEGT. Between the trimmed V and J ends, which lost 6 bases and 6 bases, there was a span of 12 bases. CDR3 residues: CASRQGVSEQYF. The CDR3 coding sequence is TGTGCCAGCAGGCAGGGTGTGAGCGAGCAGTACTTC.

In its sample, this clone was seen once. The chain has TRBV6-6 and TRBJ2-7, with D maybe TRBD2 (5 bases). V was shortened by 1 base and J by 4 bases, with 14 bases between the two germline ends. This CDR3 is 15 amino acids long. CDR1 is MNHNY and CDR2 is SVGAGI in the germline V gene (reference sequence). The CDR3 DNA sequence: TGTGCCAGCAGTTACTTGCGGGCATCTAGGTACGAGCAGTACTTC. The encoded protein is CASSYLRASRYEQYF.

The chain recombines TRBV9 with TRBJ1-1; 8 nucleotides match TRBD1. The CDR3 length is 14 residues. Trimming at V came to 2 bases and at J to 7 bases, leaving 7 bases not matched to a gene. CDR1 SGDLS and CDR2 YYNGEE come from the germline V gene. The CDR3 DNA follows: TGTGCCAGCAGCGTTGGGACAGGCGGCTTTGAAGCTTTCTTT. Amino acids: CASSVGTGGFEAFF.

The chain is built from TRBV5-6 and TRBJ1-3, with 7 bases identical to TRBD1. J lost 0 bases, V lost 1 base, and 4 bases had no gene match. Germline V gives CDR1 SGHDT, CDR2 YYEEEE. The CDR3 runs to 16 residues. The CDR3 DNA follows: TGTGCCAGCAGCTTGATAGGGGGCCTCTCTGGAAACACCATATATTTT. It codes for CASSLIGGLSGNTIYF.